This T cell receptor beta chain emerged from a study of blood T cell repertoires in COVID-19. V was trimmed by 1 base and J by 8 bases, leaving 14 bases between them. CDR1 and CDR2 from the germline V gene are MGHDK and SYGVNS. The CDR3 contains 14 residues. In the original analysis: Amplification of reference gene primers provided the estimated nucleated cell counts. Using immunoSEQ multiplex PCR, the repertoire was profiled, and TCRdb retains in-frame clones only, with some absent. Clone size and V and J calls were adopted from that table, with D and trimming inferred from the DNA. The sample lists 340,000 or so clones, around 87% seen once, with 1% in the top ten.

The chain employs TRBV25-1 and TRBJ1-2, with a possible D match to TRBD1 (5 bases). Sequenced sample: peripheral blood. The source of this sequence is a man between 45 and 60 years old with active or convalescent COVID-19. CDR3 sequence reads: CASSESGGVIGYTF. In nucleotides, the CDR3 is TGTGCCAGCAGTGAATCTGGGGGGGTAATCGGCTACACCTTC.